This T cell receptor beta chain was sequenced during a study of T-cell memory formation after mild COVID-19. Turning to the study itself: The two donors had largely donor-specific TCR clusters.

Study outcomes and limitations: Most CD4+ clones that shrank were in CM and EM, while CD8+ ones turned up in EMRA. Contracting clones from day 15 to 85 showed balanced CD4/CD8; later expanders favored CD4+.

Barcoded TCR alpha and TCR beta cDNA libraries with UMIs came from 5'RACE using constant-segment primers. Each CDR3 protein is one row after TCRdb ran MiXCR on the 5' RACE reads. The repertoire holds over 450,000 distinct CDR3 sequences, with about 20% as singletons. This clonotype was found a few times. Its antigen is not known. With 4 bases removed from V and 5 bases from J, the gap between germline ends came to 12 bases. This CDR3 contains 13 residues. Germline CDR1 SGDLS, CDR2 YYNGEE. This sequence joins TRBV9 and TRBJ1-1; no clear D. Sequences were obtained from PBMCs or a T cell subset sorted from them (not recorded which). This sequence originates from an adult woman who had mild COVID-19 (a few samples of this study predate the infection). Cell type and time point are not known. CDR3 sequence: CASSPYYGTEAFF. CDR3 in DNA: TGTGCCAGCAGCCCTTACTATGGGACTGAAGCTTTCTTT.